One sample yielded the 21 T cell receptor beta chains listed below, sequenced in a study of shared clonotypes between healthy human individuals (TCRdb year 2020). Library preparation was by the immunoSEQ multiplex PCR assay. Entries here come from immuneACCESS through TCRdb and include only in-frame sequences with V and J called. Some clones fail to appear in such tables; in the studies checked, an unresolved V gene covers under half of the shortfall, and the cause of the remainder is unknown. Counted in this sample were some 450,000 clones; approximately 71% of them appeared once. Of the sample, about 12% falls within the top ten clones. Material: PBMCs. The receptors were sampled from a woman in her thirties or forties in good health. Some clones in this sample may be carry-over from other donors' samples.

For this clone: A read error may be the cause here, since a much bigger clone is one base away. The sample carries other DNA sequences with the same CDR3. This chain uses TRBV27 with TRBJ2-2; the D gene is possibly TRBD2 (5 bases). The CDR3 contains 14 residues. Germline-derived CDR1 and CDR2 are MNHEY and SMNVEV (reference sequence). CDR3 bases: TGTGCCAGCAGTTTTGATCAGAACACCGGGGAGCTGTTCTTT. This encodes CASSFDQNTGELFF.

This clone showed up many times. Here the CDR3 reads CASSSFTGGADTQYF. CDR3 sequence (DNA): TGTGCCAGCAGTTCATTCACAGGGGGCGCAGATACGCAGTATTTT. V and J are TRBV28 and TRBJ2-3; 9 bases agree with TRBD1. Germline CDR1 and CDR2: MDHEN and SYDVKM. The CDR3 loop spans 15 amino acids. V was clipped by 4 bases and J by 4 bases; unmatched bases: 6.

Only one count was recorded for this clone. This chain connects TRBV28 to TRBJ1-3; a possible D gene is TRBD1 (6 bases). The CDR3 length is 12 residues. Germline V gene sequence: CDR1 MDHEN, CDR2 SYDVKM. V lost 5 bases, J lost 11 bases, and 13 bases lay in between. CDR3 in DNA: TGTGCCAGCAGTCAACAGGGTTTCGCCATATATTTT. Translated: CASSQQGFAIYF.

V is TRBV10-1 and J is TRBJ2-3; the D gene is possibly TRBD2 (6 bases). Germline CDR1 reads WNHNN; CDR2 reads SYGVQD (reference sequence). With 2 bases removed from V and 1 base from J, the gap between germline ends came to 10 bases. The CDR3 consists of 15 residues. The DNA of the CDR3 is TGCGCCAGCAGTGAGCTGGGCGGGGGCACAGATACGCAGTATTTT. Translating gives CASSELGGGTDTQYF.

CDR3 protein: CASSSGPNYEQYF. The CDR3 coding sequence is TGTGCCAGCAGCTCGGGCCCCAACTACGAGCAGTACTTC. This chain joins TRBV7-3 and TRBJ2-7, with D unclear. This CDR3 is built from 13 residues. The V end lost 4 bases, the J end lost 3 bases, and 10 bases lay between the germline ends. Germline CDR1 reads SGHTA; CDR2 reads FQGTGA.

V usage is TRBV11-2 and J usage is TRBJ1-5, with unresolved D. The CDR3 totals 15 residues. The V gene lost 5 bases and the J gene lost 1 base, with 12 bases spanning the gap. The germline gives CDR1 SGHAT, CDR2 FQNNGV. CDR3 in amino acids: CASSNGTISNQPQHF. CDR3 DNA sequence: TGTGCCAGCAGCAATGGAACCATAAGCAATCAGCCCCAGCATTTT.

This chain uses TRBV27 with TRBJ2-1; D is unresolved. The CDR3 runs to 13 residues. V lost 6 bases and J lost 3, with 9 bases in between. In germline, CDR1 is MNHEY, CDR2 SMNVEV (reference sequence). In DNA form, the CDR3 reads TGTGCCAGCAGCCGTCTAAACTACAATGAGCAGTTCTTC. This sequence encodes CASSRLNYNEQFF.

This clone was detected a few times. The chain combines TRBV30 with TRBJ1-5; the D gene is possibly TRBD1 (5 bases). Trimming stripped 0 bases from V and 6 bases from J, with 12 bases between. Per germline, CDR1 GTSNPN and CDR2 SVGIG (reference sequence). CDR3 length: 14 amino acids. CDR3 sequence reads: CAWSVRVGVQPQHF. The CDR3 DNA follows: TGTGCCTGGAGTGTACGAGTAGGGGTTCAGCCCCAGCATTTT. The whole variable domain, filled in from reference TRBV30 and TRBJ1-5, reads SQTIHQWPATLVQPVGSPLSLECTVEGTSNPNLYWYRQAAGRGLQLLFYSVGIGQISSEVPQNLSASRPQDRQFILSSKKLLLSDSGFYLCAWSVRVGVQPQHFGDGTRLSIL.

This clone was seen only a few times. For the CDR3, the DNA is TGTGCCAGCAGCCAACAACCAAAGGGAGGGCATTTT. This sequence encodes CASSQQPKGGHF. The chain combines TRBV28 with TRBJ1-5; no clear D gene. Germline V lookup: CDR1 MDHEN, CDR2 SYDVKM. Trimming left V 6 bases short and J 15 bases short, with 18 bases between. The CDR3 loop spans 12 amino acids. The whole variable domain, filled in from reference TRBV28 and TRBJ1-5, reads DVKVTQSSRYLVKRTGEKVFLECVQDMDHENMFWYRQDPGLGLRLIYFSYDVKMKEKGDIPEGYSVSREKKERFSLILESASTNQTSMYLCASSQQPKGGHFGDGTRLSIL.

This clone has a single count. A far larger clone is only one base removed, so a read error is likely. The J gene is TRBJ2-5, the V gene TRBV28; D remains ambiguous. The CDR3 consists of 12 residues. Germline V gene data show CDR1 as MDHEN and CDR2 as SYDVKM. V lost 4 bases and J lost 7, with 10 bases in between. CDR3 region: CASSSILRTQYF. CDR3 DNA sequence: TGTGCCAGCAGTTCCATCCTGAGGACCCAGTACTTC.

This sequence joins TRBV25-1 and TRBJ2-1; D unclear. The V end was cut by 1 base, the J end by 6 bases, with 7 bases between. The CDR3 extends over 13 amino acids. From germline, CDR1 is MGHDK and CDR2 SYGVNS. In DNA, the CDR3 is TGTGCCAGCAGTGAATGGCACGCCAATGAGCAGTTCTTC. Amino acid sequence: CASSEWHANEQFF.

The chain couples TRBV7-2 to TRBJ2-7, with a possible D match to TRBD2 (5 bases). This CDR3 is built from 13 residues. With 7 bases removed from V and 4 bases from J, the gap between germline ends came to 14 bases. Germline lookup yields CDR1 SGHTA and CDR2 FQGNSA. The CDR3 loop is CASTKQRGYEQYF. In DNA form, the CDR3 reads TGTGCCAGCACCAAACAGCGAGGGTACGAGCAGTACTTC.

With regard to this clone: Other DNA variants within this sample encode the same CDR3. This chain uses TRBV5-1 with TRBJ2-7; D uncertain. CDR1 is SGHRS and CDR2 is YFSETQ in the germline V gene. The CDR3 sequence is 13 residues long. Trimming removed 0 bases from V and 3 bases from J, with 7 bases in between. CDR3 coding DNA: TGCGCCAGCAGCTTGGTGGCCGGCTACGAGCAGTACTTC. Its protein is CASSLVAGYEQYF.

V is TRBV30 and J is TRBJ1-3, with 7 bases aligning to TRBD1. Germline loops: CDR1 GTSNPN, CDR2 SVGIG (reference sequence). This CDR3 is 15 amino acids long. The V and J ends lost 0 bases and 1 base, in that order; junction bases with no gene match: 3. The CDR3 coding sequence is TGTGCCTGGAGTGTAAGGGACAGTTCTGGAAACACCATATATTTT. It specifies CAWSVRDSSGNTIYF.

This rearrangement joins TRBV2 to TRBJ2-2; TRBD2 aligns across 7 bases. Germline assignment: CDR1 SNHLY and CDR2 FYNNEI. J lost 7 bases, V lost 8 bases, and 7 bases had no gene match. The CDR3 has 13 amino acids. This CDR3 reads CASSRLARGELFF. The CDR3 coding sequence is TGTGCCAGCTCCAGACTAGCCCGCGGGGAGCTGTTTTTT.

This chain connects TRBV9 to TRBJ2-7; maybe TRBD1 (5 bases). The CDR3 consists of 14 residues. V was cut by 0 bases and J by 2 bases, with 9 bases left in between. Germline CDR1 and CDR2: SGDLS and YYNGEE. The CDR3 is CASSVADSTYEQYF. CDR3 DNA sequence: TGTGCCAGCAGCGTAGCAGACAGCACCTACGAGCAGTACTTC.

Notes on this clone: This likely traces to a read error, being one base from a far larger clone. The J gene is TRBJ2-2, the V gene TRBV5-1; D perhaps matches TRBD2 (6 bases). CDR3 length: 15 amino acids. CDR1 SGHRS and CDR2 YFSETQ come from the germline V gene. Trimming cost V 4 bases and J 5 bases, with 15 bases left between them. The CDR3 spells CASSGSLGGTGELFF. CDR3 DNA sequence: TGCGCCAGCAGCGGTTCTCTCGGGGGAACCGGGGAGCTGTTTTTT.

J is TRBJ1-5 and V is TRBV7-3; D remains ambiguous. V was shortened by 0 bases and J by 2 bases, with 14 bases between the two germline ends. This CDR3 has 17 residues. Germline values: CDR1 SGHTA, CDR2 FQGTGA. CDR3 sequence reads: CASSLTHPGICNQPQHF. For the CDR3, the DNA is TGTGCCAGCAGCTTAACCCACCCGGGGATTTGCAATCAGCCCCAGCATTTT.

V and J are TRBV7-6 and TRBJ2-2; 9 nucleotides align to TRBD2. The CDR3 totals 17 residues. Trimming took 2 bases from V and 6 from J; bases not matched to a gene: 10. Germline-derived CDR1 and CDR2 are SGHVS and FNYEAQ. The CDR3 DNA reads TGTGCCAGCAGCTTATGGTCCGCGACTAGCGGAGCCGGGGAGCTGTTTTTT. Amino acids: CASSLWSATSGAGELFF.

The chain recombines TRBV5-1 with TRBJ1-4, with no clear D. Looked up from germline, CDR1 is SGHRS and CDR2 is YFSETQ. V lost 4 bases, J lost 0 bases, and 7 bases lay in between. This CDR3 is built from 14 residues. The CDR3 is CASSQTSTNEKLFF. The DNA of the CDR3 is TGCGCCAGCAGCCAGACATCAACTAATGAAAAACTGTTTTTT.

The chain combines TRBV5-1 with TRBJ2-5, with a tentative D call TRBD2 (5 bases). The CDR3 runs to 13 residues. V was shortened by 2 bases and J by 5 bases, with 10 bases between the two germline ends. The germline gives CDR1 SGHRS, CDR2 YFSETQ. The CDR3 here is CASSFQERETQYF. In nucleotides, the CDR3 is TGCGCCAGCAGCTTTCAGGAGCGGGAGACCCAGTACTTC.